This paragraph covers one TCR beta chain sequence. What it binds is unknown. This sample was taken from a study of T cell responses to AZD1222 COVID-19 vaccine. Assay: immunoSEQ multiplex PCR; the TCRdb copy retains only in-frame clones and omits some. Of tens of thousands of clones listed, roughly nine tenths are singletons. The CDR3 is 18 amino acids. Per the germline V gene, CDR1 is LNHDA and CDR2 is SQIVND (reference sequence). V was clipped by 6 bases and J by 0 bases, with 21 bases between them. General study results and limits: Reportedly, nearly half the spike-specific TCRs target unmutated variant regions.

This rearrangement joins TRBV19 to TRBJ1-5; possibly TRBD1 for D (6 bases). The sample was peripheral blood, taken 28 days after the second AZD1222 dose. This clonotype was sampled from an adult who received the AZD1222 COVID-19 vaccine. The CDR3 reads CASRPDGGGRYSNQPQHF. In DNA form, the CDR3 reads TGTGCCAGTAGACCCGACGGGGGCGGCCGATATAGCAATCAGCCCCAGCATTTT. Supplemented by reference TRBV19 and TRBJ1-5, the full variable domain reads DGGITQSPKYLFRKEGQNVTLSCEQNLNHDAMYWYRQDPGQGLRLIYYSQIVNDFQKGDIAEGYSVSREKKESFPLTVTSAQKNPTAFYLCASRPDGGGRYSNQPQHFGDGTRLSIL.